This T cell receptor (beta chain) emerged from a study of blood T cell repertoires in COVID-19. Whole-study context: The United States, Italy and Spain were the sources of the acute and convalescent COVID-19 samples. T cells, B-cell-depleted T cells, or PBMCs supplied cDNA or gDNA.

Per germline, CDR1 SGHNT and CDR2 YENEEA. The CDR3 is 14 amino acids. V shed 4 bases and J shed 3 bases, with 13 bases lying between them. In the study's own analysis: Amplification of reference gene primers was used by the study to estimate nucleated cell counts. TCRdb's copy holds only in-frame clones and misses some; the assay was immunoSEQ multiplex PCR. The DNA was the basis for D and trimming; V, J and clone size are from that table. The data contain some 180,000 clones, 65% to 80% of them seen just once; the ten biggest clones take up roughly 14%. The chain recombines TRBV11-3 with TRBJ2-7, with a weak D call TRBD2 (7 bases). The source of this sequence is a man aged 50 or older who had recovered from COVID-19. The specimen was peripheral blood. CDR3: CASSSRGANYEQYF. For the CDR3, the DNA is TGTGCCAGCAGCTCACGGGGGGCTAACTACGAGCAGTACTTC.